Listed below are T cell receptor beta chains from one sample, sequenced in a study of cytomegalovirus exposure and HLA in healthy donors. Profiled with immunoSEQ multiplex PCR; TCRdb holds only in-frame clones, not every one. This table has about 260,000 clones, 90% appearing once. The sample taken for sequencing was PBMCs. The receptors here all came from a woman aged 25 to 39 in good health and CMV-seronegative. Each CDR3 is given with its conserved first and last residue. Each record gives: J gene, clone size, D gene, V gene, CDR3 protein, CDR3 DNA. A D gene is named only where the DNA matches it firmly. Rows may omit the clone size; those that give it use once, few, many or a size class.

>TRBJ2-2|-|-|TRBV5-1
CASSLAPDPPNTGELFF
TGCGCCAGCAGCTTGGCGCCGGACCCGCCGAACACCGGGGAGCTGTTTTTT
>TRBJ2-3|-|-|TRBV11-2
CASSLGADTQYF
TGTGCCAGCAGCTTAGGTGCAGATACGCAGTATTTT
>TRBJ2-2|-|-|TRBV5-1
CASSNPSRGGELFF
TGCGCCAGCAGTAACCCTTCTAGAGGCGGGGAGCTGTTTTTT
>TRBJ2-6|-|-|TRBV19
CASSPGSGANVLTF
TGTGCCAGTAGTCCCGGGTCTGGGGCCAACGTCCTGACTTTC
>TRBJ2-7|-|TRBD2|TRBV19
CASSSGSEVYEQYF
TGTGCCAGTAGCAGCGGGAGCGAAGTCTACGAGCAGTACTTC
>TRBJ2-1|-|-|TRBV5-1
CASSLEGLPNEQFF
TGCGCCAGCAGCTTGGAAGGACTACCCAATGAGCAGTTCTTC
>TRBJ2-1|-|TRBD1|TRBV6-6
CASRSRTGSTYNEQFF
TGTGCCAGCAGAAGTCGGACAGGCTCAACCTACAATGAGCAGTTCTTC
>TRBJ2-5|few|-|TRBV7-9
CASSLGQLLGETQYF
TGTGCCAGCAGCTTAGGCCAACTACTCGGGGAGACCCAGTACTTC
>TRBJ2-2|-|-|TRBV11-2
CASRVGSGELFF
TGTGCCAGCAGGGTGGGGTCCGGGGAGCTGTTTTTT
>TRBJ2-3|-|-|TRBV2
CASSARDVSTDTQYF
TGTGCCAGCAGTGCCCGGGACGTAAGCACAGATACGCAGTATTTT
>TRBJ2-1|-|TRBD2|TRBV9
CASSVATSGNEQFF
TGTGCCAGCAGCGTAGCTACTAGCGGGAATGAGCAGTTCTTC
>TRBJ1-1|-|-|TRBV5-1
CASSFRETIMNTEAFF
TGCGCCAGCAGCTTTCGTGAAACTATCATGAACACTGAAGCTTTCTTT
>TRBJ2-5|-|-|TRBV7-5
CVRSSYYRGPGRKTQYF
TGTGTCAGAAGCTCCTATTACAGGGGGCCGGGGAGGAAGACCCAGTACTTC
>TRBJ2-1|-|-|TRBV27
CASSFPYGHEQFF
TGTGCCAGCAGTTTCCCCTATGGGCATGAGCAGTTCTTC
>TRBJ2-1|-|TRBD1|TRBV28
CASSLWDRNNEQFF
TGTGCCAGCAGTTTATGGGACAGGAACAATGAGCAGTTCTTC
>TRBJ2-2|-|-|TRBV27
CASSRSGAGELFF
TGTGCCAGCAGTCGGTCGGGGGCCGGGGAGCTGTTTTTT
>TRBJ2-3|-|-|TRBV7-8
CASSPPRGTDTQYF
TGTGCCAGCAGCCCCCCGAGAGGAACAGATACGCAGTATTTT
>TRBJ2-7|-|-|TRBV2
CASSETMSEQYF
TGTGCCAGCAGTGAGACTATGTCCGAGCAGTACTTC
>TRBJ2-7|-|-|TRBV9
CASSVGADPYEQYF
TGTGCCAGCAGCGTAGGCGCTGACCCCTACGAGCAGTACTTC
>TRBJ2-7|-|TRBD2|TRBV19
CASSTSGLAESEQYF
TGTGCCAGTAGTACCTCGGGACTAGCAGAGTCCGAGCAGTACTTC
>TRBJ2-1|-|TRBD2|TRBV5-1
CASSLTAGGLLNEQFF
TGCGCCAGCAGCCTAACAGCGGGAGGGCTACTGAATGAGCAGTTCTTC
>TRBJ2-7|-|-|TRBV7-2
CASSASYEQYF
TGTGCCAGCAGCGCTTCCTACGAGCAGTACTTC
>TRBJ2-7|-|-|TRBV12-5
CASGLVPNYEQYF
TGTGCTAGTGGTTTGGTCCCCAACTACGAGCAGTACTTC
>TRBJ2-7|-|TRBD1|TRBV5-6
CASSSWTGHPNEQYF
TGTGCCAGCAGCTCGTGGACAGGGCATCCTAACGAGCAGTACTTC
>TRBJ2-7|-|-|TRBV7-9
CASRAVGNEQYF
TGTGCCAGCAGGGCGGTGGGGAACGAGCAGTACTTC
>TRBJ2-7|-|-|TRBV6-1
CASSAQRDTPSYEQYF
TGTGCCAGCAGTGCCCAAAGGGACACCCCCAGCTACGAGCAGTACTTC
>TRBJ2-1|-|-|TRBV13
CASSSSGNNEQFF
TGTGCCAGCAGCTCCTCAGGCAACAATGAGCAGTTCTTC
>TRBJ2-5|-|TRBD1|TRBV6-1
CASSASQGGSETQYF
TGTGCCAGCAGTGCTTCACAGGGGGGATCAGAGACCCAGTACTTC
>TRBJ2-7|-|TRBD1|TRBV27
CASSFPGQGNEQYF
TGTGCCAGCAGTTTCCCCGGACAGGGTAACGAGCAGTACTTC
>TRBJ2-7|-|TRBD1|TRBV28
CASSRSGTGGWYEQYF
TGTGCCAGCAGTCGCTCCGGGACAGGGGGCTGGTACGAGCAGTACTTC
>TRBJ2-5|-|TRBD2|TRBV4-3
CASSQDLASGSQETQYF
TGCGCCAGCAGCCAAGATTTGGCTAGCGGGAGCCAAGAGACCCAGTACTTC
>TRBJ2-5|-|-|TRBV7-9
CASSLKAGRETQYF
TGTGCCAGCAGCCTAAAGGCAGGGAGAGAGACCCAGTACTTC
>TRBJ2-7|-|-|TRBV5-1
CASSNTRSEQYF
TGCGCCAGCAGCAACACAAGATCCGAGCAGTACTTC
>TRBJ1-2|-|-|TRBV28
CASSSMSQQAAPYGYTF
TGTGCCAGCAGTTCTATGAGCCAACAGGCAGCTCCTTATGGCTACACCTTC
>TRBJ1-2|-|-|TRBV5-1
CASGSGANYGYTF
TGCGCCAGCGGATCGGGAGCCAACTATGGCTACACCTTC
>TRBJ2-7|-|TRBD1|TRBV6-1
CASSERQGALAYEQYF
TGTGCCAGCAGTGAACGACAGGGGGCATTGGCCTACGAGCAGTACTTC
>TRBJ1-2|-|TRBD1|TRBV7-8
CASSPNPFRDRGF
TGTGCCAGCAGCCCTAACCCGTTCCGGGACAGGGGATTC
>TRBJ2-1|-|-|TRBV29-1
CSVEDPYTRSYNEQFF
TGCAGCGTTGAAGATCCCTATACGCGCTCCTACAATGAGCAGTTCTTC
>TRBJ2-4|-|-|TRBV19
CASSIAGHEQYF
TGTGCCAGTAGTATAGCCGGACATGAGCAGTACTTC
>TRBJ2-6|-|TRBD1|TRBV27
CASSDDRAYTGANVLTF
TGTGCCAGCAGTGATGACAGGGCATATACTGGGGCCAACGTCCTGACTTTC
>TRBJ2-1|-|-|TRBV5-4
CASSSADRAYNEQFF
TGTGCCAGCAGTTCGGCGGACCGCGCCTACAATGAGCAGTTCTTC
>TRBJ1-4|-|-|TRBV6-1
CASSERATNEKLFF
TGTGCCAGCAGTGAGAGGGCTACTAATGAAAAACTGTTTTTT
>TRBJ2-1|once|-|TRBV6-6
CASSYEGRYNEQFF
TGTGCCAGCAGTTACGAGGGTCGCTACAATGAGCAGTTCTTC
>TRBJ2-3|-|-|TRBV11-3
CASSLNADTQYF
TGTGCCAGCAGCCTTAACGCAGATACGCAGTATTTT
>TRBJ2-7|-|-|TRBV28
CASSLPESSYEQYF
TGTGCCAGCAGTTTGCCCGAGAGCTCCTACGAGCAGTACTTC
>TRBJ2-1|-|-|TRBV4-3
CASSQEIGTFFTDEQFF
TGCGCCAGCAGCCAGGAAATCGGGACTTTCTTTACGGATGAGCAGTTCTTC
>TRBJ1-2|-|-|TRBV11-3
CASSSPAGYGYTF
TGTGCCAGCAGCAGTCCCGCGGGCTATGGCTACACCTTC
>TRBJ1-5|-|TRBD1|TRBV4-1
CASSQTGQGLQPQHF
TGCGCCAGCAGCCAAACGGGACAGGGGCTCCAGCCCCAGCATTTT
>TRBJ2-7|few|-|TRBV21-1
CASSRTDREGLGEQYF
TGTGCCAGCAGCAGGACGGACAGGGAAGGTCTTGGTGAGCAGTACTTC
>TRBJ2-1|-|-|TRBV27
CASSLGPQQFF
TGTGCCAGCAGTTTAGGACCCCAGCAGTTCTTC
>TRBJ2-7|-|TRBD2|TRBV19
CASSIARAGGVGEQYF
TGTGCCAGTAGTATAGCACGAGCGGGAGGTGTTGGCGAGCAGTACTTC
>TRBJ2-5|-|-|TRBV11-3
CASSFVGLSETQYF
TGTGCCAGCAGCTTCGTGGGGTTGTCGGAGACCCAGTACTTC
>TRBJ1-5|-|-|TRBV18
CASSKGQTNQPQHF
TGTGCCAGCTCAAAAGGACAGACGAATCAGCCCCAGCATTTT
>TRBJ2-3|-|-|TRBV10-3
CAISKESGGGADTQYF
TGTGCCATCAGTAAGGAGTCCGGAGGAGGAGCAGATACGCAGTATTTT
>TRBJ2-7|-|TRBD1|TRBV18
CASSPQGTGDPYEQYF
TGTGCCAGCTCACCACAGGGGACAGGGGACCCCTACGAGCAGTACTTC
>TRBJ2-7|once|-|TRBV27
CASSWGAPSYEQYF
TGTGCCAGCAGTTGGGGGGCCCCGAGCTACGAGCAGTACTTC
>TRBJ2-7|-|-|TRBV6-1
CASRQTFYEQYF
TGTGCCAGCAGACAGACATTCTACGAGCAGTACTTC